This T cell receptor (beta chain) was profiled in a study of OX40 agonist ivuxolimab in advanced cancers. Background on the study: Those enrolled were roughly 80% male, with a mean age of about 66 years and ages from 23 to 79.

The germline V gene encodes CDR1 SGHTA and CDR2 FQGNSA. The CDR3 is 13 residues long. Trimming stripped 4 bases from V and 0 bases from J, with 6 bases between. Exclusion of a patient followed from autoimmune disease history or systemic immunosuppression. Generated by immunoSEQ multiplex PCR, the TCRdb table keeps only in-frame clones and is missing some. The sample contains tens of thousands of clones, 84% of which appear only once. The sample consisted of CD4+ or CD8+ T cells sorted from blood, taken in a trial of the OX40 agonist ivuxolimab. This sequence was found in an adult with an advanced solid tumor such as melanoma, head and neck, liver or kidney cancer. This chain connects TRBV7-2 to TRBJ1-1, with no clear D. CDR3: CASSSTLNTEAFF. CDR3 DNA: TGTGCCAGCAGCTCCACATTGAACACTGAAGCTTTCTTT.